This T cell receptor beta chain was recorded in a study of persistence of HIV-infected CD4 T cells. Study in general: Suppressive ART had lasted a median of roughly eight years. General study findings and limits: Compared with CD3/CD28-stimulated cells, CMV- and Gag-responding cells showed lower TCRbeta richness.

Overlapping HIV-1 Gag 15-mer peptides at approximately 1 ug per peptide per mL were used. Sorting of responding CD4+ T cells relied on upregulated CD40 ligand together with CD69. Anti-CD28/CD49d costimulation, CD40-blocking antibody and enfuvirtide were given to CD8-depleted PBMCs for about 18 hours. The CDR3 spans 13 residues. V was clipped by 10 bases and J by 2 bases; unmatched bases: 5. As to this clone: Its target is not known.

Sequencing used immunoSEQ version 4 in survey mode. Assay used: immunoSEQ multiplex PCR; TCRdb lists only in-frame clones, some missing. The sample records 25,000 to 35,000 clones, 60% to 75% being singletons. The sequence derives from an adult man with HIV who was CMV-seropositive. The material sequenced was CD4+ T cells sorted from PBMCs after approximately 19-hour stimulation, taken from a patient who received antiretroviral therapy. The chain combines TRBV12-3 or TRBV12-4 with TRBJ1-5; TRBD1 matches 7 bases. This CDR3 reads CATNDRGNQPQHF. As DNA, the CDR3 is TGTGCCACAAACGACAGGGGCAATCAGCCCCAGCATTTT.